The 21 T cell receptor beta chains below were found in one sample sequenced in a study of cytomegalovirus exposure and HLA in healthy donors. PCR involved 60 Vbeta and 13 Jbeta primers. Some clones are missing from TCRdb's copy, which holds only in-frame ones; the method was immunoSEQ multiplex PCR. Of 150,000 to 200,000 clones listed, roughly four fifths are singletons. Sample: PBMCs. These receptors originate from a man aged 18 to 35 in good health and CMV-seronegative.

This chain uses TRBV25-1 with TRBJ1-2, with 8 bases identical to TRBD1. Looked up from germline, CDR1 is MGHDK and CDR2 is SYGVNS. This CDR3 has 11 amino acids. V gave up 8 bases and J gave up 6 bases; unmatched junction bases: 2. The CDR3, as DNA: TGTGCCAGCTCGACAGGGGATGGCTACACCTTC. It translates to CASSTGDGYTF.

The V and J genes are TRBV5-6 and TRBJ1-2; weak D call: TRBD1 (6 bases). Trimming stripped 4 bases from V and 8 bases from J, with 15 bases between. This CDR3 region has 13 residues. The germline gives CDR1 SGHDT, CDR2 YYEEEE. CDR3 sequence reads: CASSLQGSGGYTF. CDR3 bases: TGTGCCAGCAGCCTACAGGGAAGTGGCGGCTACACCTTC.

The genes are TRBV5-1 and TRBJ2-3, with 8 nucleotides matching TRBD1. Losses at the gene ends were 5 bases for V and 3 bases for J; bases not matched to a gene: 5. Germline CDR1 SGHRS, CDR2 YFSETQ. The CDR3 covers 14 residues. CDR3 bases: TGCGCCAGCAGTCTGGGACAGGCTACAGATACGCAGTATTTT. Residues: CASSLGQATDTQYF.

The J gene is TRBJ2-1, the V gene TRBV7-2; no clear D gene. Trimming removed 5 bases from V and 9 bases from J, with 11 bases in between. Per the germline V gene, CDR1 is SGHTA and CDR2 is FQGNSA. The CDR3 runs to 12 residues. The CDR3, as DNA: TGTGCCAGCAGCAGACCTAGGAGTGAGCAGTTCTTC. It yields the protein CASSRPRSEQFF.

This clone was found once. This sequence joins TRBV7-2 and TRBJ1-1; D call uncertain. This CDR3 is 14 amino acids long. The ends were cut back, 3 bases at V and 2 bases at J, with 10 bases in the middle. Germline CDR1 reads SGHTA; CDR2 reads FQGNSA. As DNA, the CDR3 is TGTGCCAGCAGCTTGGGCAGGTACAACACTGAAGCTTTCTTT. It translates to CASSLGRYNTEAFF.

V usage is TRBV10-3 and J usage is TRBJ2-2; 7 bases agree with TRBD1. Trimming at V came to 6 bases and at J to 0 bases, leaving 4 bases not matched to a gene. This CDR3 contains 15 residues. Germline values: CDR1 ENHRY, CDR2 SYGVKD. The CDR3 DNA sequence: TGTGCCATCAGAACAGGGGACACGAACACCGGGGAGCTGTTTTTT. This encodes CAIRTGDTNTGELFF.

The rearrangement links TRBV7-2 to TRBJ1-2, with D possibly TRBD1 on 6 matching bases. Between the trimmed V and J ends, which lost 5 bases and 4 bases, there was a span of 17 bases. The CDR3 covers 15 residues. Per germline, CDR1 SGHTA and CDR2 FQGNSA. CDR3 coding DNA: TGTGCCAGCAGCCCGAGAGGACAGACGATCTATGGCTACACCTTC. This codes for CASSPRGQTIYGYTF.

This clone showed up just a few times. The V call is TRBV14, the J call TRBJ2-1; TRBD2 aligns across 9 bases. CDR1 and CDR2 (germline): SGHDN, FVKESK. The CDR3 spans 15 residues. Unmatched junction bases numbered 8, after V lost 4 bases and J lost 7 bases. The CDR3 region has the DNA TGTGCCAGCAGCCCCGTAGCGGGAGCCGGTAATGAGCAGTTCTTC. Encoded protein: CASSPVAGAGNEQFF.

The CDR3 region is CASSRGRRAGELFF. In DNA form, the CDR3 reads TGTGCCAGCAGCCGTGGGAGAAGGGCCGGGGAGCTGTTTTTT. The rearrangement uses TRBV7-3 and TRBJ2-2; perhaps TRBD2 as D (5 bases). The germline V gene has CDR1 SGHTA and CDR2 FQGTGA. This CDR3 region has 14 residues. The V end was cut by 5 bases, the J end by 6 bases, with 13 bases between.

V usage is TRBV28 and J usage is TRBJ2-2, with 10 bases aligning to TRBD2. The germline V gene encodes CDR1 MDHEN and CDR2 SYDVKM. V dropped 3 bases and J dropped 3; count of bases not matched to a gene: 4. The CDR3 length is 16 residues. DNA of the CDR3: TGTGCCAGCAGTTTTGGACTAGCGGCCCACACCGGGGAGCTGTTTTTT. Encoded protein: CASSFGLAAHTGELFF. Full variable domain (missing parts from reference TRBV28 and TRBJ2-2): DVKVTQSSRYLVKRTGEKVFLECVQDMDHENMFWYRQDPGLGLRLIYFSYDVKMKEKGDIPEGYSVSREKKERFSLILESASTNQTSMYLCASSFGLAAHTGELFFGEGSRLTVL.

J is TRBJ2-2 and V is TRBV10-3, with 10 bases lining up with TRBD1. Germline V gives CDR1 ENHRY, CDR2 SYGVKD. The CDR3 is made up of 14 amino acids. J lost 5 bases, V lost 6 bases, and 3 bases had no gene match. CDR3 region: CAIRRQGATGELFF. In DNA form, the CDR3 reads TGTGCCATCAGGCGACAGGGGGCGACCGGGGAGCTGTTTTTT.

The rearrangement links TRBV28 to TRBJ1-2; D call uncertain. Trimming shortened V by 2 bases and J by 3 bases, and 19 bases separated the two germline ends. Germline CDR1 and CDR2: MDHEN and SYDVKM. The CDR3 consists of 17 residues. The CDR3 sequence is CASSLPQAVLGYYGYTF. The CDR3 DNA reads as TGTGCCAGCAGTTTACCCCAGGCCGTCTTAGGTTACTATGGCTACACCTTC.

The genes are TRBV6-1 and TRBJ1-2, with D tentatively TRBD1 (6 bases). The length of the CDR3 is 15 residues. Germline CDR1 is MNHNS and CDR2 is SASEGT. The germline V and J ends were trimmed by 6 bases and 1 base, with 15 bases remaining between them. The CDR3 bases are TGTGCCAGCAGCCAAACCTCGGACAGTAACTATGGCTACACCTTC. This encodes CASSQTSDSNYGYTF.

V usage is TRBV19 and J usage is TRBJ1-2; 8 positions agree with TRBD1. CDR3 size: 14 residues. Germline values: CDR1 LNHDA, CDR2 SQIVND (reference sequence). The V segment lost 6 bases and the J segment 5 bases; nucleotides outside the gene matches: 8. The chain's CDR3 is CASSGQGGRYGYTF. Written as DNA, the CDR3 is TGTGCCAGTAGCGGACAGGGAGGCCGGTATGGCTACACCTTC.

The CDR3 here is CASSDPGTGAYEQYF. CDR3 coding DNA: TGTGCCAGCAGTGACCCCGGGACAGGGGCCTACGAGCAGTACTTC. The V gene is TRBV6-1, the J gene TRBJ2-7; 10 bases agree with TRBD1. The trim removed 3 bases at V and 2 bases at J, leaving 4 bases unmatched. Looked up from germline, CDR1 is MNHNS and CDR2 is SASEGT. This CDR3 is built from 15 residues.

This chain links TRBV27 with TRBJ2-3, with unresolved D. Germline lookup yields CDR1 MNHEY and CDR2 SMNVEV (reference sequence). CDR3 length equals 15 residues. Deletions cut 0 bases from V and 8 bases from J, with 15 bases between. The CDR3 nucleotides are TGTGCCAGCAGTTTATCTGCACAGCCGGCCCCTACGCAGTATTTT. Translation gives CASSLSAQPAPTQYF.

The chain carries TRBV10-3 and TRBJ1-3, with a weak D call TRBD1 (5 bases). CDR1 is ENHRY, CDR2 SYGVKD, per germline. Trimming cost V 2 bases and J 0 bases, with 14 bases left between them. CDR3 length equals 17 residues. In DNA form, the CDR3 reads TGTGCCATCAGTGAGATAGTACAGGTTAACTCTGGAAACACCATATATTTT. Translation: CAISEIVQVNSGNTIYF.

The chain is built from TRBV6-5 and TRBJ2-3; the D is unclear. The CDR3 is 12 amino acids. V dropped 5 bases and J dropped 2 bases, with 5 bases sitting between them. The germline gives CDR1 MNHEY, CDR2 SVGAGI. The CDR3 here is CASSEFTDTQYF. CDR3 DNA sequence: TGTGCCAGCAGTGAGTTCACAGATACGCAGTATTTT.

The CDR3 sequence is CASSMGPHNEQFF. The CDR3 bases are TGTGCCAGTAGTATGGGGCCCCACAATGAGCAGTTCTTC. The chain links TRBV19 to TRBJ2-1, with D perhaps TRBD1 (5 bases). This CDR3 comprises 13 residues. In germline, CDR1 is LNHDA, CDR2 SQIVND (reference sequence). V was shortened by 3 bases and J by 5 bases, with 8 bases between the two germline ends.

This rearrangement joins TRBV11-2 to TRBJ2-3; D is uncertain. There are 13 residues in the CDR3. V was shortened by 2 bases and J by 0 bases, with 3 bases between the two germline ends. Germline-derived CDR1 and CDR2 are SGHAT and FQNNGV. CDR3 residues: CASSLPSTDTQYF. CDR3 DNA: TGTGCCAGCAGCTTACCGAGCACAGATACGCAGTATTTT.

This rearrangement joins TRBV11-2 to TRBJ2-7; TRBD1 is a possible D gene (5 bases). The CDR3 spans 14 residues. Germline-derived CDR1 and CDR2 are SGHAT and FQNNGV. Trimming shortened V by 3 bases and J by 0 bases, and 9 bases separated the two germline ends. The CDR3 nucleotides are TGTGCCAGCAGCTTCGGACACGGCTCCTACGAGCAGTACTTC. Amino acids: CASSFGHGSYEQYF.